The 20 T cell receptor beta chains given below trace back to one sample, sequenced in a study of blood T cell repertoires in COVID-19. TCRdb's copy holds only in-frame clones and misses some; the assay was immunoSEQ multiplex PCR. This table has 200,000 to 300,000 clones, approximately 82% appearing once. Sequencing was performed on peripheral blood. Receptor source: a woman of 80 years or more with acute or convalescent COVID-19.

V and J are TRBV4-3 and TRBJ2-1; 12 bases match TRBD2. Germline V gives CDR1 LGHNA, CDR2 YSLEER. Trimming cost V 0 bases and J 9 bases; bases outside gene matches: 3. The CDR3 sequence is 15 residues long. CDR3 nucleotides: TGCGCCAGCAGCCAAGATCCTAGCGGGAGGGGTGAGCAGTTCTTC. Its protein product is CASSQDPSGRGEQFF.

The rearrangement uses TRBV4-2 and TRBJ1-5; 7 bases are shared with TRBD1. This CDR3 comprises 15 residues. V dropped 0 bases and J dropped 6; count of bases not matched to a gene: 5. Germline assignment: CDR1 LGHNA and CDR2 YNFKEQ. CDR3 region: CASSQDRGGSQPQHF. CDR3 nucleotide sequence: TGTGCCAGCAGCCAAGATCGAGGGGGCAGTCAGCCCCAGCATTTT.

The chain has TRBV19 and TRBJ1-5; no definite D call. Germline V CDR1 and CDR2: LNHDA, SQIVND (reference sequence). CDR3 length equals 12 residues. Trimming removed 3 bases at V and 6 bases at J, with 6 bases between. The CDR3 coding sequence is TGTGCCAGTAGTATTTCAGGTCAGCCCCAGCATTTT. Encoded protein: CASSISGQPQHF.

The chain has TRBV6-4 and TRBJ2-1; 10 nucleotides agree with TRBD2. J lost 7 bases, V lost 6 bases, and 12 bases had no gene match. The length of the CDR3 is 16 residues. Germline V gene sequence: CDR1 MRHNA, CDR2 SNTAGT. This CDR3 is CASRPKGLARGNEQFF. The CDR3 DNA sequence: TGTGCCAGCAGACCCAAGGGACTAGCGAGGGGGAATGAGCAGTTCTTC.

The V gene is TRBV12-5, the J gene TRBJ2-3, with TRBD1 matching 7 bases. After removal of 1 base from V and 4 bases from J, the junction contained 14 bases not matched to a gene. Per germline, CDR1 LGHNT and CDR2 FRNRAP. The CDR3 is 18 amino acids. CDR3 sequence (DNA): TGTGCTAGTGGTTTGGGAATGAACCGGGACAGCGGAGCAGATACGCAGTATTTT. This translates into CASGLGMNRDSGADTQYF.

This clone was recorded only once. This chain links TRBV18 with TRBJ2-5, with 13 bases identical to TRBD2. J gave up 2 bases and V 1 base, and 1 base lay outside the gene matches. The germline V gene encodes CDR1 KGHSH and CDR2 LQKENI. There are 16 residues in the CDR3. In nucleotides, the CDR3 is TGTGCCAGCTCACCACAGACTAGCGGGAGGCAAGAGACCCAGTACTTC. Its translation is CASSPQTSGRQETQYF.

V is TRBV11-2 and J is TRBJ2-3; 10 positions match TRBD2. Germline loops: CDR1 SGHAT, CDR2 FQNNGV. The J segment lost 2 bases and the V segment lost 4 bases, leaving 6 bases of the junction unmatched. The CDR3 totals 16 residues. This chain's CDR3 is CASSSGLAETTDTQYF. The CDR3 DNA reads as TGTGCCAGCAGCTCTGGACTAGCGGAGACCACAGATACGCAGTATTTT.

The chain is built from TRBV6-5 and TRBJ2-1; 10 nucleotides agree with TRBD2. Trimming took 6 bases from V and 5 from J; bases not matched to a gene: 4. Germline CDR1 MNHEY, CDR2 SVGAGI. The CDR3 extends over 14 amino acids. The chain's CDR3 is CASSRGTSDNEQFF. The CDR3 nucleotides read TGTGCCAGCAGCCGCGGGACTAGCGACAATGAGCAGTTCTTC.

This rearrangement joins TRBV5-1 to TRBJ1-1; D is perhaps TRBD1 (6 bases). Trimming removed 0 bases from V and 6 bases from J, with 18 bases in between. Germline CDR1 is SGHRS and CDR2 is YFSETQ. The CDR3 has 16 amino acids. The CDR3 sequence is CASSLAQGQGSPEAFF. The CDR3 nucleotides read TGCGCCAGCAGCTTGGCGCAGGGACAAGGGAGTCCTGAAGCTTTCTTT.

On this clone: Compared with germline, one end of the junction differs, possibly owing to a read error. The chain recombines TRBV7-9 with TRBJ2-7; 8 nucleotides agree with TRBD2. Germline CDR1 reads SEHNR; CDR2 reads FQNEAQ (reference sequence). The CDR3 spans 12 residues. The CDR3 reads CASSLVAGYPAF. The CDR3 DNA reads as TGTGCCAGCAGCTTAGTAGCGGGGTACCCCGCCTTC.

The V and J genes are TRBV14 and TRBJ2-5, with TRBD2 matching 9 bases. J was trimmed by 4 bases and V by 3 bases; bases with no gene match: 18. CDR3 size: 19 residues. CDR1 SGHDN and CDR2 FVKESK come from the germline V gene. Here the CDR3 reads CASSHHHKVLAGISETQYF. CDR3 coding DNA: TGTGCCAGCAGCCATCACCACAAGGTCCTAGCGGGGATTTCAGAGACCCAGTACTTC. The variable domain in full, with the rest retrieved from reference TRBV14 and TRBJ2-5, is EAGVTQFPSHSVIEKGQTVTLRCDPISGHDNLYWYRRVMGKEIKFLLHFVKESKQDESGMPNNRFLAERTGGTYSTLKVQPAELEDSGVYFCASSHHHKVLAGISETQYFGPGTRLLVL.

V and J are TRBV5-4 and TRBJ2-3, with D possibly TRBD2 on 6 matching bases. This CDR3 region has 16 residues. From germline, CDR1 is SGHNT and CDR2 YYREEE (reference sequence). Trimming stripped 1 base from V and 5 bases from J, with 17 bases between. DNA of the CDR3: TGTGCCAGCAGCTTGCCTGGAATCAGGGAGGAAGATACGCAGTATTTT. It codes for CASSLPGIREEDTQYF.

This clone was seen only once. This chain links TRBV5-6 with TRBJ1-6; 8 nucleotides align to TRBD1. Unmatched junction bases numbered 4, after V lost 4 bases and J lost 7 bases. Germline V gene lookup returns CDR1 SGHDT and CDR2 YYEEEE. This CDR3 spans 14 amino acids. The CDR3 bases are TGTGCCAGCAGCCGCAGGGGGCCGAATTCACCCCTCCACTTT. Translating it yields CASSRRGPNSPLHF.

CDR3 in amino acids: CASSQVQGLFNEQYF. The CDR3 nucleotides are TGTGCCAGCAGCCAAGTTCAGGGGTTATTCAACGAGCAGTACTTC. The V gene is TRBV4-2, the J gene TRBJ2-7; tentative D call: TRBD1 (6 bases). The germline CDR1 and CDR2 sequences are LGHNA and YNFKEQ. The V and J ends lost 1 base and 5 bases respectively, with 15 bases between them. The CDR3 totals 15 residues.

This clone was detected only once. The rearrangement uses TRBV9 and TRBJ1-5; TRBD1 matches at 7 bases. V was pared by 3 bases and J by 5 bases, with 5 bases of the junction left unmatched. CDR1 is SGDLS, CDR2 YYNGEE, per germline. The CDR3 runs to 14 residues. CDR3 nucleotides: TGTGCCAGCAGCGAGGAGGGGGCCGATCAGCCCCAGCATTTT. As protein: CASSEEGADQPQHF.

In its sample, this clone was seen once. The genes are TRBV7-2 and TRBJ2-1, with TRBD2 as a possible D gene (5 bases). CDR1 and CDR2 from the germline V gene are SGHTA and FQGNSA. The V gene lost 4 bases and the J gene lost 2 bases, with 15 bases spanning the gap. The CDR3 sequence is 16 residues long. CDR3 amino acids: CASSSLPAGTYNEQFF. The CDR3 DNA reads TGTGCCAGCAGCTCGCTCCCCGCGGGCACCTACAATGAGCAGTTCTTC.

This clone was counted a single time. The chain is built from TRBV4-3 and TRBJ2-6; D may be TRBD1 (5 bases). This CDR3 spans 16 amino acids. Trimming removed 0 bases at V and 0 bases at J, with 6 bases between. CDR1 and CDR2 from the germline V gene are LGHNA and YSLEER. The DNA for the CDR3 is TGCGCCAGCAGCCAAGAGGGGCGCTCTGGGGCCAACGTCCTGACTTTC. Protein: CASSQEGRSGANVLTF.

The chain couples TRBV5-4 to TRBJ1-1; D may be TRBD1 (5 bases). Trimming stripped 4 bases from V and 4 bases from J, with 17 bases between. CDR1 is SGHNT, CDR2 YYREEE, per germline (reference sequence). The CDR3 spans 15 residues. The CDR3 DNA is TGTGCCAGCAGCCAGCGCGGGGCGCGGGTCACTGAAGCTTTCTTT. Translated, it gives CASSQRGARVTEAFF.

The rearrangement uses TRBV3-1 (or the pseudogene TRBV3-2) and TRBJ1-1; 8 bases line up with TRBD1. V was clipped by 6 bases and J by 4 bases; unmatched bases: 10. This CDR3 region has 15 residues. The V gene's germline CDR1 is LGHDT and CDR2 YNNKEL (reference sequence). The CDR3 sequence is CASSYRQGTSTEAFF. CDR3 nucleotide sequence: TGTGCCAGCAGTTACAGACAGGGGACAAGCACTGAAGCTTTCTTT.

The chain recombines TRBV7-2 with TRBJ2-3, with 7 bases aligning to TRBD1. The ends lost 2 bases at V and 3 bases at J; junction bases unmatched: 5. This CDR3 contains 15 residues. The germline gives CDR1 SGHTA, CDR2 FQGNSA. The CDR3 region has the DNA TGTGCCAGCAGCTTAAATCCCAGGGGGACAGATACGCAGTATTTT. It yields the protein CASSLNPRGTDTQYF.